These T cell receptor beta chains were read from a single sample in a study of regulatory T cells in long-lasting Graves disease. Each CDR3 protein gets one entry after TCRdb re-called the multiplex PCR reads with MiXCR. The table has 360,000 or so distinct CDR3 sequences, 12% seen once; the top ten hold 15% to 20%. The sample was also reused in another study, on T cells in Graves' hyperthyroidism and ophthalmopathy.

Sequenced here: peripheral blood mononuclear cells (PBMCs), sampled at new diagnosis, from a patient treated with antithyroid drugs. These receptors originate from a woman aged 18 to 35 with Graves disease. Both conserved end residues are part of each CDR3. The D gene is left open where the match is weak. For some rows the clone size is stated as once, few or many, or as a class when expanded; others skip it.

j_call clone_size cdr3_length d_call v_call cdr3_aa cdr3_nt
TRBJ2-1 many 16 . TRBV2 CAGAYLPTPPYNEQFF TGTGCCGGCGCTTACCTGCCGACACCTCCTTACAATGAGCAGTTCTTC
TRBJ1-5 few 15 . TRBV5-6 CASSDNRDSNQPQHF TGTGCCAGCAGCGATAACAGGGATAGCAATCAGCCCCAGCATTTT
TRBJ1-1 many 16 . TRBV6-5 CASSFGGGSGNTEAFF TGTGCCAGCAGTTTTGGAGGGGGATCGGGTAACACTGAAGCTTTCTTT
TRBJ2-1 many 13 . TRBV5-5 CASTLTGNNEQFF TGTGCCAGCACCTTGACAGGAAACAATGAGCAGTTCTTC
TRBJ2-1 many 16 . TRBV3-1 CASSQVSLFRYNEQFF TGTGCCAGCAGCCAAGTCTCGCTCTTTCGGTACAATGAGCAGTTCTTC
TRBJ2-3 many 18 TRBD2 TRBV20-1 CSALELGGGRLSTDTQYF TGCAGTGCCCTGGAGCTTGGGGGGGGTCGACTAAGCACAGATACGCAGTATTTT
TRBJ2-3 many 15 . TRBV7-9 CASSLGPLHTDTQYF TGTGCCAGCAGCTTGGGACCACTACACACAGATACGCAGTATTTT
TRBJ2-3 once 12 . TRBV29-1 CSATGSVDTQYF TGCAGCGCAACAGGGTCAGTGGATACGCAGTATTTT
TRBJ2-7 many 13 TRBD2 TRBV20-1 CSARSGSGNEQYF TGCAGTGCTAGAAGCGGGAGTGGAAACGAGCAGTACTTC
TRBJ2-5 many 11 TRBD2 TRBV6-1 CAAGGQETQYF TGTGCCGCGGGGGGGCAAGAGACCCAGTACTTC
TRBJ1-5 many 15 . TRBV6-1 CASSRLPWRNQPQHF TGTGCCAGCAGTAGATTGCCCTGGAGAAATCAGCCCCAGCATTTT
TRBJ2-2 . 14 . TRBV6-1 CASSRDPHTGELFF TGTGCCAGCAGCCGGGACCCGCACACCGGGGAGCTGTTTTTT
TRBJ2-5 . 13 . TRBV7-9 CASSTYRSETQYF TGTGCCAGCAGCACCTACAGGTCTGAGACCCAGTACTTC
TRBJ2-7 . 12 TRBD1 TRBV20-1 CSAWTGSYEQYF TGCAGTGCTTGGACAGGATCCTACGAGCAGTACTTC
TRBJ2-1 . 16 TRBD2 TRBV29-1 CSVEAPRLAGSNEQFF TGCAGCGTTGAAGCCCCACGGCTAGCGGGAAGTAATGAGCAGTTCTTC
TRBJ2-7 few 17 TRBD2 TRBV27 CASSIRATSALWYEQYF TGTGCCAGCAGTATCCGGGCGACTAGCGCCTTGTGGTACGAGCAGTACTTC
TRBJ2-1 many 12 . TRBV6-1 CASSPRSLEQFF TGTGCCAGCAGCCCTAGAAGTCTTGAGCAGTTCTTC
TRBJ1-1 . 13 . TRBV6-9 CASSSGVRTEAFF TGTGCCAGCAGTTCTGGGGTGAGGACTGAAGCTTTCTTT
TRBJ2-7 many 14 TRBD1 TRBV11-2 CASSRQGGSYEQYF TGTGCCAGCAGCCGACAGGGGGGGTCCTACGAGCAGTACTTC
TRBJ2-2 few 15 TRBD1 TRBV19 CASSPTGRFSGELFF TGTGCCAGTAGTCCGACAGGGAGATTTTCCGGGGAGCTGTTTTTT
TRBJ1-1 . 14 TRBD1 TRBV30 CAWSVGTGGTEAFF TGTGCCTGGAGTGTGGGGACAGGAGGGACTGAAGCTTTCTTT
TRBJ1-2 few 12 TRBD1 TRBV29-1 CSVAGQGSGYTF TGCAGCGTTGCCGGACAGGGATCTGGCTACACCTTC
TRBJ2-3 few 15 . TRBV18 CASSPTATSTDTQYF TGTGCCAGCTCACCAACCGCAACTAGCACAGATACGCAGTATTTT
TRBJ2-3 many 16 TRBD2 TRBV7-8 CASSVTSGGSTDTQYF TGTGCCAGCAGCGTTACTAGCGGGGGCTCCACAGATACGCAGTATTTT
TRBJ2-2 many 12 TRBD1 TRBV9 CASSGGQGELFF TGTGCCAGCAGCGGGGGACAGGGGGAGCTGTTTTTT
TRBJ1-2 many 14 TRBD1 TRBV7-9 CASSPGTGGHGYTF TGTGCCAGCAGCCCCGGGACAGGGGGACATGGCTACACCTTC
TRBJ2-5 many 15 . TRBV11-1 CASSLTPERMETQYF TGTGCCAGCAGCTTAACTCCGGAAAGGATGGAGACCCAGTACTTC
TRBJ2-1 many 14 TRBD1 TRBV20-1 CSASAGQGNNEQFF TGCAGTGCTAGTGCCGGACAGGGGAACAATGAGCAGTTCTTC
TRBJ1-1 few 14 . TRBV20-1 CSARRSGVNTEAFF TGCAGTGCTAGACGGTCAGGGGTGAACACTGAAGCTTTCTTT
TRBJ2-7 many 14 TRBD2 TRBV7-9 CASSTLAGVYEQYF TGTGCCAGCAGTACCCTAGCGGGGGTCTACGAGCAGTACTTC
TRBJ1-5 many 17 . TRBV5-5 CASSFLEGRQDNQPQHF TGTGCCAGCAGCTTTCTGGAGGGCAGACAAGACAATCAGCCCCAGCATTTT
TRBJ2-5 many 17 . TRBV10-1 CASSERRQAVGGETQYF TGCGCCAGCAGTGAGAGGAGACAGGCGGTTGGGGGTGAGACCCAGTACTTC
TRBJ2-3 many 13 . TRBV18 CASSPVVSGTQYF TGTGCCAGCTCACCTGTGGTAAGCGGCACGCAGTATTTT
TRBJ2-4 many 14 TRBD1 TRBV27 CASSPGGAKNIQYF TGTGCCAGCAGTCCAGGGGGAGCCAAAAACATTCAGTACTTC
TRBJ2-6 . 20 . TRBV7-9 CASSPSGARLFLTGANVLTF TGTGCCAGCAGCCCCTCGGGGGCCAGGCTCTTCCTCACTGGGGCCAACGTCCTGACTTTC
TRBJ1-4 . 19 . TRBV14 CASSQGPAGAWATNEKLFF TGTGCCAGCAGCCAAGGCCCCGCAGGGGCATGGGCAACTAATGAAAAACTGTTTTTT
TRBJ1-5 many 16 . TRBV3-1 CASSPWGGRGHQPQHF TGTGCCAGCAGCCCCTGGGGAGGCAGGGGCCACCAGCCCCAGCATTTT
TRBJ1-4 . 15 TRBD1 TRBV4-1 CASSPRQGEIEKLFF TGCGCCAGCAGCCCTCGACAGGGGGAGATTGAAAAACTGTTTTTT
TRBJ1-1 many 14 . TRBV6-1 CASSEVGHRTEAFF TGTGCCAGCAGTGAAGTGGGACACAGGACTGAAGCTTTCTTT
TRBJ1-3 . 17 . TRBV6-1 CASSEVFGGLSGNTIYF TGTGCCAGCAGTGAAGTCTTCGGGGGATTGTCTGGAAACACCATATATTTT
TRBJ2-5 many 15 . TRBV18 CASSRLRQEQETQYF TGTGCCAGCTCTCGACTCAGACAAGAGCAAGAGACCCAGTACTTC
TRBJ2-5 many 17 . TRBV7-2 CASSSNPRGYGLETQYF TGTGCCAGCAGCTCCAACCCGAGGGGTTATGGTTTGGAGACCCAGTACTTC
TRBJ1-5 many 12 . TRBV7-2 CASSVKSGPQHF TGTGCCAGCAGCGTAAAATCGGGGCCCCAGCATTTT
TRBJ1-4 many 16 . TRBV15 CATSRVGGTVDEKLFF TGTGCCACCAGCAGAGTGGGGGGCACCGTAGATGAAAAACTGTTTTTT
TRBJ2-1 many 13 TRBD1 TRBV11-2 CASSPGTGDEQFF TGTGCCAGCAGCCCAGGGACAGGGGATGAGCAGTTCTTC
TRBJ2-5 many 15 . TRBV9 CASSPLLGRQETQYF TGTGCCAGCAGCCCTCTCCTGGGCAGACAAGAGACCCAGTACTTC
TRBJ1-1 . 15 . TRBV5-5 CASSLGGQAYTEAFF TGTGCCAGCAGCTTGGGCGGGCAGGCATACACTGAAGCTTTCTTT
TRBJ1-2 . 14 . TRBV6-1 CASRTTKGVWGYTF TGTGCCAGCAGGACAACGAAGGGGGTTTGGGGCTACACCTTC
TRBJ2-2 few 15 . TRBV19 CASTPPGVITGELFF TGTGCCAGTACCCCCCCCGGGGTCATTACCGGGGAGCTGTTTTTT
TRBJ1-4 few 14 . TRBV4-3 CASSQGEFNEKLFF TGCGCCAGCAGCCAAGGAGAGTTTAATGAAAAACTGTTTTTT